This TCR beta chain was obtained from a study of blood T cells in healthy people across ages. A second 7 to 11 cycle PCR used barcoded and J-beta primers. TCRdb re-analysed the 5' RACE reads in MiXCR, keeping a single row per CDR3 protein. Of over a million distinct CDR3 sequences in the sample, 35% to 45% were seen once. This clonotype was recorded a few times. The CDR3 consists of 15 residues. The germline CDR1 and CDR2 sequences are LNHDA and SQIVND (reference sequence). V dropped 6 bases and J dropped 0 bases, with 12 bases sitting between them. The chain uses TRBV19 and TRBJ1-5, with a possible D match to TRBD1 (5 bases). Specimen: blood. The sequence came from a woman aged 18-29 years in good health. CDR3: CASRAWDGSNQPQHF. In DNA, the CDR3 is TGTGCCAGTAGGGCCTGGGACGGTAGCAATCAGCCCCAGCATTTT.